The rows below give T cell receptor beta chains drawn from one sample of a study of OX40 agonist ivuxolimab in advanced cancers. The protocol was immunoSEQ multiplex PCR, while the TCRdb copy is restricted to in-frame clones and leaves out a portion. The sample has about 60,000 clones, approximately 81% seen once. The source was CD4+ or CD8+ T cells sorted from blood, collected in a trial of the OX40 agonist ivuxolimab. Receptors originate from an adult with an advanced solid tumor such as melanoma, head and neck, liver or kidney cancer. CDR3s include the opening cysteine and the closing phenylalanine or tryptophan. The D gene is left open where the match is weak. Rows give clone size only sometimes, using once, few, many, or a class for an expanded clone.

j_call: TRBJ2-5; clone_size: .; v_call: TRBV9; d_call: TRBD2; cdr3_aa: CASSDGLAGGHEETQYF; cdr3_nt: TGTGCCAGCAGCGACGGACTAGCGGGAGGGCACGAAGAGACCCAGTACTTC
j_call: TRBJ2-3; clone_size: .; v_call: TRBV7-9; d_call: .; cdr3_aa: CASSTTGFGDTQYF; cdr3_nt: TGTGCCAGCAGCACGACAGGATTTGGGGATACGCAGTATTTT
j_call: TRBJ1-2; clone_size: few; v_call: TRBV5-1; d_call: .; cdr3_aa: CASSLDRSDGYTF; cdr3_nt: TGCGCCAGCAGCTTGGACAGGTCGGATGGCTACACCTTC
j_call: TRBJ2-7; clone_size: .; v_call: TRBV30; d_call: .; cdr3_aa: CARGRAGGEQYF; cdr3_nt: TGTGCCAGAGGCAGGGCCGGTGGCGAGCAGTACTTC
j_call: TRBJ2-1; clone_size: .; v_call: TRBV4-3; d_call: TRBD2; cdr3_aa: CASSHGLAGNNEQFF; cdr3_nt: TGCGCCAGCAGCCATGGACTAGCGGGAAACAATGAGCAGTTCTTC
j_call: TRBJ2-3; clone_size: .; v_call: TRBV29-1; d_call: .; cdr3_aa: CSVEKATDTQYF; cdr3_nt: TGCAGCGTTGAAAAGGCCACAGATACGCAGTATTTT
j_call: TRBJ2-3; clone_size: few; v_call: TRBV5-4; d_call: TRBD1; cdr3_aa: CASTRDRADTQYF; cdr3_nt: TGTGCCAGCACCCGGGACAGGGCAGATACGCAGTATTTT
j_call: TRBJ2-5; clone_size: .; v_call: TRBV7-7; d_call: .; cdr3_aa: CASSFGRPGGSETQYF; cdr3_nt: TGTGCTAGCAGCTTCGGACGCCCCGGGGGTTCGGAGACCCAGTACTTC
j_call: TRBJ1-1; clone_size: .; v_call: TRBV11-2; d_call: .; cdr3_aa: CASSTIREGKGAFF; cdr3_nt: TGTGCCAGCAGCACTATTCGCGAGGGCAAGGGAGCTTTCTTT
j_call: TRBJ2-1; clone_size: .; v_call: TRBV5-1; d_call: TRBD2; cdr3_aa: CASSLPTSGGDHNEQFF; cdr3_nt: TGCGCCAGCAGCTTGCCGACTAGCGGGGGGGACCACAATGAGCAGTTCTTC
j_call: TRBJ2-5; clone_size: .; v_call: TRBV5-4; d_call: TRBD1; cdr3_aa: CASSKGTVSSQETQYF; cdr3_nt: TGTGCCAGCAGCAAAGGGACAGTAAGCTCACAAGAGACCCAGTACTTC
j_call: TRBJ2-7; clone_size: once; v_call: TRBV6-5; d_call: TRBD1; cdr3_aa: CASSPFRGRDEQYF; cdr3_nt: TGTGCCAGCAGTCCCTTCAGGGGGCGCGACGAGCAGTACTTC
j_call: TRBJ2-1; clone_size: .; v_call: TRBV15; d_call: .; cdr3_aa: CATSRDSNEQFF; cdr3_nt: TGTGCCACCAGCAGGGACTCCAATGAGCAGTTCTTC
j_call: TRBJ1-3; clone_size: .; v_call: TRBV6-5; d_call: .; cdr3_aa: CASSLLGGNTIYF; cdr3_nt: TGTGCCAGCAGTCTACTCGGCGGGAACACCATATATTTT
j_call: TRBJ2-7; clone_size: .; v_call: TRBV14; d_call: TRBD1; cdr3_aa: CASRRTGTFEQYF; cdr3_nt: TGTGCCAGCAGGCGGACAGGGACGTTCGAGCAGTACTTC
j_call: TRBJ1-2; clone_size: few; v_call: TRBV5-6; d_call: .; cdr3_aa: CASSGRDIISGYTF; cdr3_nt: TGTGCCAGCAGCGGCCGCGACATCATCTCTGGCTACACCTTC
j_call: TRBJ2-2; clone_size: .; v_call: TRBV19; d_call: TRBD1; cdr3_aa: CASSTGTENTGELFF; cdr3_nt: TGTGCCAGTAGTACCGGGACAGAGAACACCGGGGAGCTGTTTTTT
j_call: TRBJ2-3; clone_size: .; v_call: TRBV5-1; d_call: TRBD1; cdr3_aa: CASSSGQGGTDTQYF; cdr3_nt: TGCGCCAGCAGCTCGGGACAGGGAGGCACAGATACGCAGTATTTT
j_call: TRBJ2-3; clone_size: .; v_call: TRBV5-1; d_call: TRBD2; cdr3_aa: CASSLLAISTDTQYF; cdr3_nt: TGCGCCAGCAGCTTACTAGCGATAAGCACAGATACGCAGTATTTT
j_call: TRBJ2-7; clone_size: .; v_call: TRBV6-1; d_call: TRBD1; cdr3_aa: CASSEAGTAVSYEQYF; cdr3_nt: TGTGCCAGCAGTGAAGCGGGGACAGCCGTCTCCTACGAGCAGTACTTC
j_call: TRBJ1-4; clone_size: once; v_call: TRBV30; d_call: .; cdr3_aa: CAWSSREGKLFF; cdr3_nt: TGTGCCTGGAGTAGCCGGGAGGGGAAACTGTTTTTT
j_call: TRBJ2-3; clone_size: .; v_call: TRBV4-1; d_call: .; cdr3_aa: CASSLSDYRVVADTQYF; cdr3_nt: TGCGCCAGCAGCCTTTCGGACTATCGGGTTGTCGCAGATACGCAGTATTTT
j_call: TRBJ2-1; clone_size: .; v_call: TRBV19; d_call: .; cdr3_aa: CASSTGYPRSYNEQFF; cdr3_nt: TGTGCCAGTAGTACGGGCTACCCCCGCTCCTACAATGAGCAGTTCTTC
j_call: TRBJ2-7; clone_size: .; v_call: TRBV18; d_call: TRBD1; cdr3_aa: CASSPGPRDSPYEQYF; cdr3_nt: TGTGCCAGCTCACCCGGACCCCGGGACAGCCCCTACGAGCAGTACTTC
j_call: TRBJ1-5; clone_size: .; v_call: TRBV5-5; d_call: .; cdr3_aa: CASSLGGAEYQPQHF; cdr3_nt: TGTGCCAGCAGCTTGGGAGGGGCGGAATATCAGCCCCAGCATTTT
j_call: TRBJ2-1; clone_size: .; v_call: TRBV5-1; d_call: .; cdr3_aa: CASSLVSGPYNEQFF; cdr3_nt: TGCGCCAGCAGCTTGGTTAGCGGCCCCTACAATGAGCAGTTCTTC
j_call: TRBJ2-5; clone_size: .; v_call: TRBV5-4; d_call: .; cdr3_aa: CASSSTGAGGETQYF; cdr3_nt: TGTGCCAGCAGCTCGACAGGAGCCGGGGGAGAGACCCAGTACTTC
j_call: TRBJ2-1; clone_size: .; v_call: TRBV23-1; d_call: .; cdr3_aa: CASTSGADEQFF; cdr3_nt: TGCGCCAGCACCTCCGGGGCCGATGAGCAGTTCTTC
j_call: TRBJ1-2; clone_size: .; v_call: TRBV9; d_call: .; cdr3_aa: CASTKGAFGDGYTF; cdr3_nt: TGTGCCAGCACCAAGGGAGCCTTTGGGGATGGCTACACCTTC
j_call: TRBJ1-5; clone_size: .; v_call: TRBV2; d_call: .; cdr3_aa: CASSEMGLSNQPQHF; cdr3_nt: TGTGCCAGCAGTGAGATGGGGCTCAGCAATCAGCCCCAGCATTTT
j_call: TRBJ1-4; clone_size: .; v_call: TRBV5-1; d_call: .; cdr3_aa: CASSLDSQNEKLFF; cdr3_nt: TGCGCCAGCAGCTTGGACAGCCAAAATGAAAAACTGTTTTTT
j_call: TRBJ2-7; clone_size: .; v_call: TRBV29-1; d_call: TRBD1; cdr3_aa: CSVEGTGGYEQYF; cdr3_nt: TGCAGCGTTGAAGGGACAGGGGGCTACGAGCAGTACTTC
j_call: TRBJ1-2; clone_size: many; v_call: TRBV4-1; d_call: .; cdr3_aa: CASSQEGTSYGYTF; cdr3_nt: TGCGCCAGCAGCCAAGAGGGAACCTCCTATGGCTACACCTTC
j_call: TRBJ2-5; clone_size: .; v_call: TRBV7-2; d_call: .; cdr3_aa: CASSLGGGETQYF; cdr3_nt: TGTGCCAGCAGCTTAGGAGGGGGGGAGACCCAGTACTTC
j_call: TRBJ1-3; clone_size: .; v_call: TRBV6-1; d_call: .; cdr3_aa: CASSPGRGSGNTIYF; cdr3_nt: TGTGCCAGCAGCCCGGGGAGGGGCTCTGGAAACACCATATATTTT
j_call: TRBJ1-1; clone_size: .; v_call: TRBV7-2; d_call: TRBD1; cdr3_aa: CASSPQGANTEAFF; cdr3_nt: TGTGCCAGCAGCCCACAGGGGGCGAACACTGAAGCTTTCTTT
j_call: TRBJ2-5; clone_size: once; v_call: TRBV25-1; d_call: TRBD2; cdr3_aa: CASSVISGTSRETQYF; cdr3_nt: TGTGCCAGCAGTGTTATTTCCGGGACTAGCAGGGAGACCCAGTACTTC
j_call: TRBJ1-1; clone_size: few; v_call: TRBV9; d_call: .; cdr3_aa: CASSVVSTDGEAFF; cdr3_nt: TGTGCCAGCAGCGTAGTAAGTACGGACGGGGAAGCTTTCTTT
j_call: TRBJ1-5; clone_size: .; v_call: TRBV6-1; d_call: .; cdr3_aa: CASSDTPPAQHF; cdr3_nt: TGTGCCAGCAGTGACACCCCGCCGGCCCAGCATTTT
j_call: TRBJ1-1; clone_size: .; v_call: TRBV5-4; d_call: .; cdr3_aa: CASSQGRHVLVNTEAFF; cdr3_nt: TGCGCCAGCAGCCAAGGGCGGCACGTCCTAGTGAACACTGAAGCTTTCTTT
j_call: TRBJ2-3; clone_size: .; v_call: TRBV7-2; d_call: .; cdr3_aa: CASSLGPPDTQYF; cdr3_nt: TGTGCCAGCAGCTTAGGTCCGCCAGATACGCAGTATTTT
j_call: TRBJ2-7; clone_size: .; v_call: TRBV25-1; d_call: TRBD2; cdr3_aa: CASSAGASGSYEQYF; cdr3_nt: TGTGCCAGCAGTGCCGGGGCTAGCGGCTCCTACGAGCAGTACTTC